This T cell receptor beta chain originates from a study of Graves' ophthalmopathy and Graves' hyperthyroidism. Findings and limits, study-wide: The study's model predicted ophthalmopathy progression at 70% to 71% sensitivity and about 72% specificity.

This clonotype came up once. Its antigen is not known. Donors with ophthalmopathy: moderate-to-severe activity, CAS ≥3, NOSPECS ≥4, duration under 3 months. Amplification of the TCR beta CDR3 regions used RNA transcripts (as template). An initial RT-PCR round employing HTBI primers preceded a second-round multiplex PCR. TCRdb processed the multiplex PCR reads anew with MiXCR; each CDR3 protein has one entry. Found here are 650,000 to 900,000 distinct CDR3 sequences, 40% of them singletons; the top ten hold approximately 46%. The TCR sequence derives from an adult man with Graves' ophthalmopathy. The source material was peripheral blood.

The CDR3 is CSARDRRKGTNTGELFF. In nucleotides, the CDR3 is TGCAGTGCTAGAGACAGGAGAAAGGGAACCAACACCGGGGAGCTGTTTTTT. The J gene is TRBJ2-2, the V gene TRBV20-1; D unresolved. CDR3 length equals 17 residues. Per germline, CDR1 DFQATT and CDR2 SNEGSKA (reference sequence). V lost 0 bases and J 2 bases, leaving 16 bases between the germline ends.